This passage covers 9 T cell receptor beta chains from one sample sequenced in a study of blood T cell repertoires in COVID-19. Clones were sequenced by immunoSEQ multiplex PCR, and TCRdb holds only the in-frame ones, with some missing. The table lists around 300,000 clones, 86% of them singletons. The sequencing input was PBMCs or T cells enriched from blood (not recorded which). These receptors all come from a woman younger than 35 who had recovered from COVID-19.

In nucleotides, the CDR3 is TGTGCCAGCAGTTATTCATATAGCGGATTCTCCTACGAGCAGTACTTC. Translated, it gives CASSYSYSGFSYEQYF. V usage is TRBV27 and J usage is TRBJ2-7; D possibly corresponds to TRBD2 (6 bases). CDR3 length equals 16 residues. The V gene's germline CDR1 is MNHEY and CDR2 SMNVEV (reference sequence). The germline V and J ends were trimmed by 4 bases and 0 bases, with 16 bases remaining between them.

This sequence joins TRBV6-5 and TRBJ2-5; 7 nucleotides line up with TRBD1. Unmatched junction bases numbered 6, after V lost 6 bases and J lost 2 bases. The CDR3 contains 14 residues. From germline, CDR1 is MNHEY and CDR2 SVGAGI. This CDR3 reads CASSHTGDQETQYF. In DNA form, the CDR3 reads TGTGCCAGCAGCCACACAGGGGATCAAGAGACCCAGTACTTC.

The rearrangement links TRBV3-1 (or the pseudogene TRBV3-2) to TRBJ2-7, with 7 bases matching TRBD1. This CDR3 region has 15 residues. CDR1 and CDR2 (germline): LGHDT, YNNKEL (reference sequence). V was pared by 4 bases and J by 0 bases, with 6 bases of the junction left unmatched. CDR3 loop: CASSPGQDNSYEQYF. The CDR3, as DNA: TGTGCCAGCAGCCCAGGACAGGATAACTCCTACGAGCAGTACTTC.

The genes are TRBV7-8 and TRBJ1-4, with D perhaps TRBD1 (5 bases). Between the trimmed V and J ends, which lost 5 bases and 1 base, there was a span of 5 bases. CDR1 is SGHVS, CDR2 FQNEAQ, per germline. This CDR3 region has 13 residues. Written as DNA, the CDR3 is TGTGCCAGCAGCAGGGGAACTAATGAAAAACTGTTTTTT. Amino acids: CASSRGTNEKLFF.

The chain carries TRBV6-2 or TRBV6-3 and TRBJ1-5, with 8 nucleotides matching TRBD1. V was pared by 5 bases and J by 4 bases, with 1 base of the junction left unmatched. Germline loops: CDR1 MNHEY, CDR2 SVGEGT. This CDR3 region has 13 residues. In DNA form, the CDR3 reads TGTGCCAGCAGTGACAGGGGTAATCAGCCCCAGCATTTT. Protein sequence: CASSDRGNQPQHF.

The V gene is TRBV12-3 or TRBV12-4, the J gene TRBJ2-5; D remains unclear. The V end lost 5 bases, the J end lost 3 bases, and 7 bases lay between the germline ends. The length of the CDR3 is 12 residues. In DNA, the CDR3 is TGTGCCAGCAGTCGGTCAAAAGAGACCCAGTACTTC. Translation: CASSRSKETQYF.

The chain carries TRBV28 and TRBJ1-5; 7 nucleotides align to TRBD1. The CDR3 runs to 18 residues. The germline gives CDR1 MDHEN, CDR2 SYDVKM. Germline trimming cut 7 bases from V and 0 bases from J; bases unmatched to any gene: 15. The CDR3 nucleotides are TGTGCCAGCACCCTGGAAGGGGGCGTGGGTTATAGCAATCAGCCCCAGCATTTT. Protein sequence: CASTLEGGVGYSNQPQHF.

This chain uses TRBV9 with TRBJ1-3; 7 positions match TRBD1. CDR3 length: 18 residues. From germline, CDR1 is SGDLS and CDR2 YYNGEE. The ends lost 0 bases at V and 3 bases at J; junction bases unmatched: 12. CDR3 nucleotide sequence: TGTGCCAGCAGCGTAGATTATCAGGGGGAGTTTTATGGAAACACCATATATTTT. This encodes CASSVDYQGEFYGNTIYF.

The chain couples TRBV19 to TRBJ1-5; TRBD1 matches at 8 bases. Germline CDR1 LNHDA, CDR2 SQIVND (reference sequence). V shed 5 bases, J shed 7 bases, and the junction held 4 bases outside the gene matches. The CDR3 length is 13 residues. This CDR3 reads CASSEDRAQPQHF. For the CDR3, the DNA is TGTGCCAGTAGTGAGGACAGGGCACAGCCCCAGCATTTT.